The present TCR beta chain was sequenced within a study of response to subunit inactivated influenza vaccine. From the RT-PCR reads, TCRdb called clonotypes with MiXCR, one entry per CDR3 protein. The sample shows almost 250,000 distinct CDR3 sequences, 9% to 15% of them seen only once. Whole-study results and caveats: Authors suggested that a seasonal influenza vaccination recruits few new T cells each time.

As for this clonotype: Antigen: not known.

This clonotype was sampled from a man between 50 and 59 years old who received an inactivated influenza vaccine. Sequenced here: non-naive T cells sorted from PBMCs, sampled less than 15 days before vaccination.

The CDR3, as DNA: TGCAGCGTGGGGGGCTTTAATCAGCCCCAGCATTTT. It encodes CSVGGFNQPQHF. The genes are TRBV29-1 and TRBJ1-5; D may be TRBD1 (6 bases). Germline V gene data show CDR1 as SQVTM and CDR2 as ANQGSEA. V was trimmed by 6 bases and J by 4 bases, leaving 10 bases between them. This CDR3 is 12 amino acids long. Together with reference TRBV29-1 and TRBJ1-5, the CDR3 gives the full variable domain: SAVISQKPSRDICQRGTSLTIQCQVDSQVTMMFWYRQQPGQSLTLIATANQGSEATYESGFVIDKFPISRPNLTFSTLTVSNMSPEDSSIYLCSVGGFNQPQHFGDGTRLSIL.